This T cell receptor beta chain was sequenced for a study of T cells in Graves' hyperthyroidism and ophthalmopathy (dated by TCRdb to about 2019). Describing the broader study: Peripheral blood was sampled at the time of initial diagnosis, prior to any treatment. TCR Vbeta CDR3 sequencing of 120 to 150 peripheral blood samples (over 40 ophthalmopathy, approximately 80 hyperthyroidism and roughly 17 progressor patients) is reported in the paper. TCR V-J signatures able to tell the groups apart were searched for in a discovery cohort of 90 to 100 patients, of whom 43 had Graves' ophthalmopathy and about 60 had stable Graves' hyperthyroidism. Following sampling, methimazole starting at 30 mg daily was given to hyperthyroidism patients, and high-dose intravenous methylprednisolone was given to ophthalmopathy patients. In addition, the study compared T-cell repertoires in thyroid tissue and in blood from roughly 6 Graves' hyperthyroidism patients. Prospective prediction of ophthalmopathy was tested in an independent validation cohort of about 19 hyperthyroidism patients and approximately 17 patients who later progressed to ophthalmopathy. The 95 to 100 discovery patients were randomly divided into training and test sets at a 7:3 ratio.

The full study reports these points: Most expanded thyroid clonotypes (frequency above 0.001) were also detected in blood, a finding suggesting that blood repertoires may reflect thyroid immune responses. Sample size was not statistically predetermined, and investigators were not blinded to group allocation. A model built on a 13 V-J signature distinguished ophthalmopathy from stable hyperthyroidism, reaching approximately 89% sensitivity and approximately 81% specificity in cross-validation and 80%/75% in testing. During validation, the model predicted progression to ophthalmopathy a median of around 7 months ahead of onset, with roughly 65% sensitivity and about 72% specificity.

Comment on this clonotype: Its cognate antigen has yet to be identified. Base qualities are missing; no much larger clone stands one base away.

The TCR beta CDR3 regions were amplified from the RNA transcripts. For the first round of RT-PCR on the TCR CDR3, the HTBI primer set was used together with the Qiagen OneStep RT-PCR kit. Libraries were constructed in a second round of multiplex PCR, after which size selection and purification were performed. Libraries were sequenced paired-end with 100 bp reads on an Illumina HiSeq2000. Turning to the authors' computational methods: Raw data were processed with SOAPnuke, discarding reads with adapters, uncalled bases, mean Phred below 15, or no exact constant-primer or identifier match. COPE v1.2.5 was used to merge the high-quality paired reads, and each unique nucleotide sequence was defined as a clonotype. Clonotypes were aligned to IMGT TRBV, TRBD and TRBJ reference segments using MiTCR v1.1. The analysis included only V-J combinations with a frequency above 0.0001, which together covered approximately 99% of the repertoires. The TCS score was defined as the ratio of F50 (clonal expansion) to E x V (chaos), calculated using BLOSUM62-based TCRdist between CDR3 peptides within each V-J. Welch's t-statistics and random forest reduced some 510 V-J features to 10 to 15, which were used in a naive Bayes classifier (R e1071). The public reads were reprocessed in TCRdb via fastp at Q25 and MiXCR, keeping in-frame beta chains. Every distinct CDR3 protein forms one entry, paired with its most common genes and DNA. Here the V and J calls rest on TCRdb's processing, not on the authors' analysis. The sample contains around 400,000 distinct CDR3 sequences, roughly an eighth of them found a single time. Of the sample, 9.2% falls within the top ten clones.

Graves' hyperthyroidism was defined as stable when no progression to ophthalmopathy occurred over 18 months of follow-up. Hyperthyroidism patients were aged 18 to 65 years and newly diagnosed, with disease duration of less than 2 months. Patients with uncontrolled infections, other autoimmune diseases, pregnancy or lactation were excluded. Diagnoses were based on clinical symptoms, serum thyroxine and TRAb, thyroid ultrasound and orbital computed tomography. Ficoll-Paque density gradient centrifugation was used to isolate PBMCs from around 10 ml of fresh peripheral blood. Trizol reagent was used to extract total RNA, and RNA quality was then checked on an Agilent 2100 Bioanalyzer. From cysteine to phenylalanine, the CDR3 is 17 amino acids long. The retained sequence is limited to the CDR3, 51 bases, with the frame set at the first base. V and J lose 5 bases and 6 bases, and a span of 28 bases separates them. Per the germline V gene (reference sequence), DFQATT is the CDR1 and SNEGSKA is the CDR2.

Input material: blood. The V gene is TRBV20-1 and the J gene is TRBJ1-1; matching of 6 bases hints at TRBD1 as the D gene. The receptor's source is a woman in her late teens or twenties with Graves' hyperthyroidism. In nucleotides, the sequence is TGCAGTGCTTCTATTCGTGTGGGGTATTGGGGGCATCCTGAAGCTTTCTTT. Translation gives CSASIRVGYWGHPEAFF.